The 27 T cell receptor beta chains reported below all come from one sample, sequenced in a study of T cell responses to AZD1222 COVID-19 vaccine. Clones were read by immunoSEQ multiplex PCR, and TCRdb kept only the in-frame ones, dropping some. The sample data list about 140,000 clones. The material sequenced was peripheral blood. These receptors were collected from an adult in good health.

In DNA, the CDR3 is TGTGCCAGCAGCGTAGGGCAGAGCTCCTATAATTCACCCCTCCACTTT. This gives the protein CASSVGQSSYNSPLHF. The V gene is TRBV9, the J gene TRBJ1-6; D is undetermined. Germline loops: CDR1 SGDLS, CDR2 YYNGEE. CDR3 length: 16 residues. V was clipped by 0 bases and J by 0 bases, with 7 bases between them. Full variable domain (missing parts from reference TRBV9 and TRBJ1-6): DSGVTQTPKHLITATGQRVTLRCSPRSGDLSVYWYQQSLDQGLQFLIQYYNGEERAKGNILERFSAQQFPDLHSELNLSSLELGDSALYFCASSVGQSSYNSPLHFGNGTRLTVT.

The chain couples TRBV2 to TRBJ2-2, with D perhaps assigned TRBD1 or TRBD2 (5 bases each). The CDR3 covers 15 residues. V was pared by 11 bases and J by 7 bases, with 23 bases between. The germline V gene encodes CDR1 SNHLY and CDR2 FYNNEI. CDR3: CAVGGGEVGGGELFF. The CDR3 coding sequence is TGTGCCGTTGGTGGTGGAGAAGTTGGGGGCGGGGAGCTGTTTTTT. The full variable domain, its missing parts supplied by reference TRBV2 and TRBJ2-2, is EPEVTQTPSHQVTQMGQEVILRCVPISNHLYFYWYRQILGQKVEFLVSFYNNEISEKSEIFDDQFSVERPDGSNFTLKIRSTKLEDSAMYFCAVGGGEVGGGELFFGEGSRLTVL.

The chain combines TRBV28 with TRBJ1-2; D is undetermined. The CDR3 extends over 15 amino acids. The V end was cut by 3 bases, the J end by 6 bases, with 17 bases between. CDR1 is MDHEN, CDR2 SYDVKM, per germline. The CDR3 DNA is TGTGCCAGCAGTTTCTCGAACACGCGACGGGATGGCTACACCTTC. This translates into CASSFSNTRRDGYTF.

The CDR3 region is CASSEPGQQDQYF. The CDR3 DNA follows: TGTGCCAGCAGTGAACCGGGACAGCAGGATCAGTACTTC. The chain is built from TRBV2 and TRBJ2-5; 7 bases agree with TRBD1. Germline CDR1 and CDR2: SNHLY and FYNNEI. The J segment lost 11 bases and the V segment lost 2 bases, leaving 8 bases of the junction unmatched. The CDR3 runs to 13 residues. The whole variable domain, remainder taken from reference TRBV2 and TRBJ2-5, is EPEVTQTPSHQVTQMGQEVILRCVPISNHLYFYWYRQILGQKVEFLVSFYNNEISEKSEIFDDQFSVERPDGSNFTLKIRSTKLEDSAMYFCASSEPGQQDQYFGPGTRLLVL.

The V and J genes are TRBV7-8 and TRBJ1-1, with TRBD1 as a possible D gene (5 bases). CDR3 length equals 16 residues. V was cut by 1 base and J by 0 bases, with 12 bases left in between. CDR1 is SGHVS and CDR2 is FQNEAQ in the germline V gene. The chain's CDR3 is CASSLGVDRMNTEAFF. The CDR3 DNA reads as TGTGCCAGCAGCTTAGGGGTAGACAGAATGAACACTGAAGCTTTCTTT.

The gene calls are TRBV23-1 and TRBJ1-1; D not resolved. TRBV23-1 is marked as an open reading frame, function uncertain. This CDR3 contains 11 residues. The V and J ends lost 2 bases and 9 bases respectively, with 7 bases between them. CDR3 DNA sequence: TGCGCCAGCAGTCAAGGCAGAAAAGCTTTCTTT. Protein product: CASSQGRKAFF.

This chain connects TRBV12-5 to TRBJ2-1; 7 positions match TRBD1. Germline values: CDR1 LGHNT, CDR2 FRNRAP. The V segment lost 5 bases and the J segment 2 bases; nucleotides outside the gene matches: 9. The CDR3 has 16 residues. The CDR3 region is CASGQPGTATYNEQFF. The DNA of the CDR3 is TGTGCTAGTGGTCAACCCGGGACAGCCACCTACAATGAGCAGTTCTTC.

The CDR3 here is CATSKPGPSSYNEQFF. CDR3 coding DNA: TGTGCCACCAGCAAGCCGGGACCCAGCTCCTACAATGAGCAGTTCTTC. The chain uses TRBV15 and TRBJ2-1; tentatively, D is TRBD1 or TRBD2 (5 bases each). The CDR3 extends over 16 amino acids. Looked up from germline, CDR1 is LNHNV and CDR2 is YYDKDF (reference sequence). Trimming removed 4 bases from V and 0 bases from J, with 13 bases in between.

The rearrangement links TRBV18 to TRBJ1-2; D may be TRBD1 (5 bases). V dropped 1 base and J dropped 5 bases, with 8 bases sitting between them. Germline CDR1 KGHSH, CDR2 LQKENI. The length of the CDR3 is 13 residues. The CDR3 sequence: CASSPREGYGYTF. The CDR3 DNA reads TGTGCCAGCTCACCACGCGAGGGGTATGGCTACACCTTC.

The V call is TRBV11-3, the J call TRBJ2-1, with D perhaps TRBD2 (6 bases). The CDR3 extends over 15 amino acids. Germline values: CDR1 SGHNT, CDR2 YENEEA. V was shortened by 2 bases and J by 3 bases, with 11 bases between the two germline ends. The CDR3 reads CASSLNGGSYNEQFF. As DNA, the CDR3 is TGTGCCAGCAGCTTAAACGGGGGAAGCTACAATGAGCAGTTCTTC.

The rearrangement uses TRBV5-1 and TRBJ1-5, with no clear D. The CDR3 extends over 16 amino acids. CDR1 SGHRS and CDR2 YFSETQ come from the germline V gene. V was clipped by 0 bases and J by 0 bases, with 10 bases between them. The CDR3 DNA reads TGCGCCAGCAGCTTGGTAAGGGTCTATAGCAATCAGCCCCAGCATTTT. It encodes CASSLVRVYSNQPQHF.

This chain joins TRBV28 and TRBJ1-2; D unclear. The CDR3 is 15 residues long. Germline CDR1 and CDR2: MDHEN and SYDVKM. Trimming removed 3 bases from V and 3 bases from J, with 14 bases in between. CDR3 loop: CASSFLFRPDYGYTF. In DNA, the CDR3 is TGTGCCAGCAGTTTTTTGTTTCGGCCAGACTATGGCTACACCTTC.

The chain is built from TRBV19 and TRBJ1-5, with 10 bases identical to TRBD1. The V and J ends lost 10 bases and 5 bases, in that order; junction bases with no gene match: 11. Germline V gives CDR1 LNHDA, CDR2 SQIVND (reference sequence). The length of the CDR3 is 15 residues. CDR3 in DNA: TGTGCCACCCGGGGGGGGACAGGGGATTATCAGCCCCAGCATTTT. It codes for CATRGGTGDYQPQHF.

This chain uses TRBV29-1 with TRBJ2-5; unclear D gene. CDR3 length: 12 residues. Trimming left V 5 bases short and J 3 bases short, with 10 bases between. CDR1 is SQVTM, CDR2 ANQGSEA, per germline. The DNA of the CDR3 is TGCAGCGTTTCGGGTTTTGAAGAGACCCAGTACTTC. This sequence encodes CSVSGFEETQYF.

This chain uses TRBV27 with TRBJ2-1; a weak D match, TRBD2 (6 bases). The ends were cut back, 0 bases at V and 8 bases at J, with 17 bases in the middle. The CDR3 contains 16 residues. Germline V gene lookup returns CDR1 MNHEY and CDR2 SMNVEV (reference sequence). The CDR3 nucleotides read TGTGCCAGCAGTTTATCGGGGGGTATCTATGGAGATGAGCAGTTCTTC. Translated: CASSLSGGIYGDEQFF.

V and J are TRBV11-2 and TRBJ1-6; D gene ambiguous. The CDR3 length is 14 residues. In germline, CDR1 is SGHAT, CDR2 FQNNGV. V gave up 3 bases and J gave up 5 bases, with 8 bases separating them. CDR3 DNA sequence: TGTGCCAGCAGCTTTTCTGGGGATAATTCACCCCTCCACTTT. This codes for CASSFSGDNSPLHF.

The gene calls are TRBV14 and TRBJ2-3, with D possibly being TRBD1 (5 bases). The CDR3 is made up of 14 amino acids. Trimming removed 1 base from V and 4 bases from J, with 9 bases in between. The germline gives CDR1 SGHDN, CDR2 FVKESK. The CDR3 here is CASSQVGLPDTQYF. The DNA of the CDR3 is TGTGCCAGCAGCCAAGTGGGGCTCCCAGATACGCAGTATTTT.

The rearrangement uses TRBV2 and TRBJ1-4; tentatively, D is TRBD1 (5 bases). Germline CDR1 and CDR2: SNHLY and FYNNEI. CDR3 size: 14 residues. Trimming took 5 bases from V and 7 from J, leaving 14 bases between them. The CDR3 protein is CASSPGTLGEKLFF. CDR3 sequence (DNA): TGTGCCAGCAGTCCCGGGACCCTGGGTGAAAAACTGTTTTTT.

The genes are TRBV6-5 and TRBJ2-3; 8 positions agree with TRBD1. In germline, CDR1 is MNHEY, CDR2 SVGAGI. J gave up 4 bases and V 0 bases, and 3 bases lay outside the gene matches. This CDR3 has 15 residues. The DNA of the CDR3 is TGTGCCAGCAGTTACTCACAGGGGGTCCCAGATACGCAGTATTTT. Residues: CASSYSQGVPDTQYF.

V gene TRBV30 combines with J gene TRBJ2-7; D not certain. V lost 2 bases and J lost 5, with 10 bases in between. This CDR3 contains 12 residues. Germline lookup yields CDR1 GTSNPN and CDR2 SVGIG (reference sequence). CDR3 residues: CAWSRSRHEQYF. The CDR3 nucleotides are TGTGCCTGGAGTCGGTCCCGCCACGAGCAGTACTTC.

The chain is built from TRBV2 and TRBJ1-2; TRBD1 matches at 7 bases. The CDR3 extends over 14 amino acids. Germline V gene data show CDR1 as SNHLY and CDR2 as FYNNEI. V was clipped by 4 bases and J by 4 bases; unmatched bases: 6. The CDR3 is CASSAPQGSYGYTF. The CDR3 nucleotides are TGTGCCAGCAGTGCTCCACAGGGGAGCTATGGCTACACCTTC.

The CDR3 region is CASSLALMNTEAFF. CDR3 DNA: TGTGCCAGCAGCTTGGCCTTAATGAACACTGAAGCTTTCTTT. The chain employs TRBV5-5 and TRBJ1-1; D unresolved. The CDR3 is 14 residues long. Germline V CDR1 and CDR2: SGHKS, YYEKEE (reference sequence). Trimming took 0 bases from V and 0 from J, leaving 6 bases between them.

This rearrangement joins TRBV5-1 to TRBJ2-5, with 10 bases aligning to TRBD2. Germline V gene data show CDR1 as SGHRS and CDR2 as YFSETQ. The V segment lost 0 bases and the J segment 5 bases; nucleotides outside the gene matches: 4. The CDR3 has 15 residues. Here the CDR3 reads CASSLAVAGGETQYF. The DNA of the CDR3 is TGCGCCAGCAGCTTGGCCGTAGCGGGGGGCGAGACCCAGTACTTC.

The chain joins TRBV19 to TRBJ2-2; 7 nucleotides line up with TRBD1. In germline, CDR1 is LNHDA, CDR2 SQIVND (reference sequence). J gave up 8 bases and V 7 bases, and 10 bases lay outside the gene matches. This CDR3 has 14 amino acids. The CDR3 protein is CASNRDSDLGELFF. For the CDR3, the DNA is TGTGCCAGTAATCGGGACAGCGATTTAGGGGAGCTGTTTTTT.

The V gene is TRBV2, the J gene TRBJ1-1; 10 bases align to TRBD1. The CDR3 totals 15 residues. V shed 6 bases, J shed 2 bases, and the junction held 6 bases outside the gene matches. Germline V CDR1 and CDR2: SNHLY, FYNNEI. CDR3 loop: CASRKDRGFNTEAFF. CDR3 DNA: TGTGCCAGCAGGAAGGACAGGGGGTTTAACACTGAAGCTTTCTTT.

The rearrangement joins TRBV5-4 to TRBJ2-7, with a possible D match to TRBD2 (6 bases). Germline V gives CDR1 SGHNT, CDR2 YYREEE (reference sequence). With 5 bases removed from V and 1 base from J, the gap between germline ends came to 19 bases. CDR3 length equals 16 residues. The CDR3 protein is CASSRQAGPGSYEQYF. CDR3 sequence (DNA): TGTGCCAGCAGTCGACAAGCGGGCCCCGGGTCCTACGAGCAGTACTTC.

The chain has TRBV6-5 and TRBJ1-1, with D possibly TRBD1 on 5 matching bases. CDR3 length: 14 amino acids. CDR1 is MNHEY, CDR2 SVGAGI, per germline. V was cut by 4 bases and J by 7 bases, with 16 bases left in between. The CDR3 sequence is CASSSNTPGYEAFF. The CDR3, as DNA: TGTGCCAGCAGTTCAAATACCCCAGGGTATGAAGCTTTCTTT.